This TCR beta chain appears in the sequencing data of a study of identical twins. CDR3 length: 15 amino acids. CDR1 and CDR2 from the germline V gene are SGDLS and YYNGEE. V was pared by 3 bases and J by 2 bases, with 4 bases of the junction left unmatched. Notes on the study in general: Those out-of-frame alpha sequences shared by twins showed an excess of low generation probability.

MiXCR, applied by TCRdb to the 5' RACE reads, yields one record per CDR3 protein. The sample holds 700,000 or so distinct CDR3 sequences, 8.6% seen once. This clonotype has more than one count but fewer than ten. Antigen unknown. These sequences were also reported in another study, on yellow fever vaccine responses in identical twins.

Sequencing input: PBMCs. V is TRBV9 and J is TRBJ2-1, with 8 bases aligning to TRBD2. This receptor was identified in a woman aged 18-29 years in good health. CDR3 coding DNA: TGTGCCAGCAGCGGCCCGGGACTAGCCTACAATGAGCAGTTCTTC. Translation gives CASSGPGLAYNEQFF.